This TCR beta chain was obtained from a study of spatial heterogeneity in lung cancer. This clonotype was seen at least ten times. Its target is unknown. For a library built for alpha chains, this beta chain is a stray read; little rests on its size. Findings and caveats of the study: Numbers of ubiquitous and regional expanded TCRs tracked ubiquitous and regional nonsynonymous mutation counts, respectively. Tracking of tumor mutation counts was seen in expanded intratumoral alpha and beta TCR counts.

Each TCR cDNA molecule bore a unique molecular identifier. TCRdb ran MiXCR on the 5' RACE reads and lists one entry per CDR3 protein. Of more than 9,000 distinct CDR3 sequences listed, over 6% are singletons. Sample time point: sample taken at primary tumor resection. Sample: lung tumor tissue, taken at surgery. The TCR comes from a male donor with early-stage non-small cell lung cancer.

The DNA of the CDR3 is TGTGCCAGCAATAATCCAATGAACACTGAAGCTTTCTTT. Translating it yields CASNNPMNTEAFF. The chain joins TRBV5-4 to TRBJ1-1, with no clear D. The CDR3 runs 13 residues. Trimming stripped 6 bases from V and 0 bases from J, with 9 bases between. The germline CDR1 and CDR2 sequences are SGHNT and YYREEE (reference sequence).